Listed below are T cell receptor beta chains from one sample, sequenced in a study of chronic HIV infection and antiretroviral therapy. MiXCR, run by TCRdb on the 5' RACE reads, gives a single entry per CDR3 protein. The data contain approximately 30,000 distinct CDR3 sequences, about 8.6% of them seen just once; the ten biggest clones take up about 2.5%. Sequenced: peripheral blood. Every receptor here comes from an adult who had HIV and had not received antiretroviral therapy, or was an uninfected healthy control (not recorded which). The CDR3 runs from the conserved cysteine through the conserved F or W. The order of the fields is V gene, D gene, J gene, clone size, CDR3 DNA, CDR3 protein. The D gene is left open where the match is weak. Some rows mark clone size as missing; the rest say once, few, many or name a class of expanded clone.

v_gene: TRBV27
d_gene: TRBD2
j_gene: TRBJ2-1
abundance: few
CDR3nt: TGTGCCAGCAGTCCGGGACTAGCTGGGGGAAATGAGCAGTTCTTC
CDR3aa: CASSPGLAGGNEQFF

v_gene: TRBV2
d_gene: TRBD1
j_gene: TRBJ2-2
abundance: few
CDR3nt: TGTGCCAGCCGGGGACAGGTTGGCACCGGGGAGCTGTTTTTT
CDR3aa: CASRGQVGTGELFF

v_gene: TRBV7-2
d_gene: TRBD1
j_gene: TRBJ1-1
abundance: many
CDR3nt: TGTGCCAGCAGCTTGGCGGGACAGGGGCCTCTGAACACTGAAGCTTTCTTT
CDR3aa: CASSLAGQGPLNTEAFF

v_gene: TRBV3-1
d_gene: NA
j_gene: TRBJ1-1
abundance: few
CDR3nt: TGTGCCAGCAGCCAAGGGGTGGGGAACACTGAAGCTTTCTTT
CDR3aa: CASSQGVGNTEAFF

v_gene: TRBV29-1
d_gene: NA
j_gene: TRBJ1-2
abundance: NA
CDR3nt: TGCAGCGTTGGGGGACAAATCCCTTTTTATGGCTACACCTTC
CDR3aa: CSVGGQIPFYGYTF

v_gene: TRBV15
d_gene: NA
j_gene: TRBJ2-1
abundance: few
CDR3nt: TGTGCCACCAGCAGAGGACAGAAAGAGCAGTTCTTC
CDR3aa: CATSRGQKEQFF

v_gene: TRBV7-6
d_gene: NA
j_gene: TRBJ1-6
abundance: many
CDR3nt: TGTGCCAGCACCGTGAACGGGGGGGGAAATTCACCCCTCCACTTT
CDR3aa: CASTVNGGGNSPLHF

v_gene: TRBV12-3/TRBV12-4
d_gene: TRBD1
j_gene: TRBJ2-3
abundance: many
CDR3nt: TGTGCCAGCAGTTGGACAGGGGGCGCAGATACGCAGTATTTT
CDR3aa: CASSWTGGADTQYF

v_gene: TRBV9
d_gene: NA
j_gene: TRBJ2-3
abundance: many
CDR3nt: TGTGCCAGCAGCGGAGGCGATCGAGATACGCAGTATTTT
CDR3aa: CASSGGDRDTQYF

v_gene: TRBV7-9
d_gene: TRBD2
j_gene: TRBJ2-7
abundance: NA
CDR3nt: TGTGCCAGCAGCTCATCTCTAGCGGGGACCCACCACGAGCAGTACTTC
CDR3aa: CASSSSLAGTHHEQYF

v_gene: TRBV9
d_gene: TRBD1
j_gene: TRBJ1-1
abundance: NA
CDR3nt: TGTGCCAGCAGCGTAGATCCAGGGGGAACCACTGAAGCTTTCTTT
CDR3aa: CASSVDPGGTTEAFF

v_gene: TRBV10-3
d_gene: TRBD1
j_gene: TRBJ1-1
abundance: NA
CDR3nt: TGTGCCATCAGTGAGAGGCAGGGGGCCTTGGGGACTGAAGCTTTCTTT
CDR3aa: CAISERQGALGTEAFF

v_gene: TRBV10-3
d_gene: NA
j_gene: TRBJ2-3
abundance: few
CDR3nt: TGTGCCATCAGCGCGGACAGCCCAGCAGATACGCAGTATTTT
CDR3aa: CAISADSPADTQYF

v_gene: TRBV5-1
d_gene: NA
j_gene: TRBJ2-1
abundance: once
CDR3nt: TGCGCCAGCAGCTTGGCGGGTAGTCACCCCTACAATGAGCAGTTCTTC
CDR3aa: CASSLAGSHPYNEQFF

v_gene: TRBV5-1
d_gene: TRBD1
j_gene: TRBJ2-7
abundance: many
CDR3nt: TGCGCCAGCAGCTTGGCCGGACAGGCCTACGAGCAGTACTTC
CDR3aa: CASSLAGQAYEQYF

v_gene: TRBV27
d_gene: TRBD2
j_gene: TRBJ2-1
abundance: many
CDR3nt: TGTGCCAGCAGGGCGGGGACTAGCGGATACAATGAGCAGTTCTTC
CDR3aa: CASRAGTSGYNEQFF

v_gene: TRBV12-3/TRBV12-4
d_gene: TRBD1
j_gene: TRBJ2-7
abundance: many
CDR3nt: TGTGCCAGCACCGAGGGACAGCGACTCTACGAGCAGTACTTC
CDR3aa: CASTEGQRLYEQYF

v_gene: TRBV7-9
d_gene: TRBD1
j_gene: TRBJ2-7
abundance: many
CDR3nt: TGTGCCAGCAGCTCAACAGGGGGGATTTACGAGCAGTACTTC
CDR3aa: CASSSTGGIYEQYF

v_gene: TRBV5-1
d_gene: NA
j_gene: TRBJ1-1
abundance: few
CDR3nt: TGCGCCAGCAGCTTGGATGGGACGGAAGCTTTCTTT
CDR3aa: CASSLDGTEAFF

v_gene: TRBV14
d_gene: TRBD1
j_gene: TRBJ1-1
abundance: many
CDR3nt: TGTGCCAGCAGGGACAGGGTGAACACTGAAGCTTTCTTT
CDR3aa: CASRDRVNTEAFF

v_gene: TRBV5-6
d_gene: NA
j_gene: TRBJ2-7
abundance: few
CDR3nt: TGTGCCAGCAGCTTGGGTAGCCAGGGGAACTACGAGCAGTACTTC
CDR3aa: CASSLGSQGNYEQYF

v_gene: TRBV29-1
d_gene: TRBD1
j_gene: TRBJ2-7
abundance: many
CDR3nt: TGCAGCGTTGAAGATCGGGACAGGGTTACGTACGAGCAGTACTTC
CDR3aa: CSVEDRDRVTYEQYF

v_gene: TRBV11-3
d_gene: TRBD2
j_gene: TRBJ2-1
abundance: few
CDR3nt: TGTGCCAGCAGCTTCGGACTAGCGGGGGGAGTGGCCTACAATGAGCAGTTCTTC
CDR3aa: CASSFGLAGGVAYNEQFF

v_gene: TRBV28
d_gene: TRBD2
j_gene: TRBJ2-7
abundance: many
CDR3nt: TGTGCCGGGGGGGCCGGGACTAGTAACTACGAGCAGTACTTC
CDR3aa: CAGGAGTSNYEQYF

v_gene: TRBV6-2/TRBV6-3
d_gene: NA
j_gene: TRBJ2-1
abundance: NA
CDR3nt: TGTGCCAGCAGCCCCCAGCCCTTCTCCTACAATGAGCAGTTCTTC
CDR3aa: CASSPQPFSYNEQFF

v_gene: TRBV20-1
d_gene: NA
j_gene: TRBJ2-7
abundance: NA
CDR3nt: TGCAGTGCTAGAGATCAAGAGGGAATAACCTACGAGCAGTACTTC
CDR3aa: CSARDQEGITYEQYF

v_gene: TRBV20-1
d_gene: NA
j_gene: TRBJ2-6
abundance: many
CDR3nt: TGCAGTGCCCTCATGGAAGGGGTAGCTGGGGCCAACGTCCTGACTTTC
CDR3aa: CSALMEGVAGANVLTF

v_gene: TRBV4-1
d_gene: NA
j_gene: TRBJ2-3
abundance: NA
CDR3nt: TGCGCCAGCAGCCAAGTTGGAGTTTCTAGCACAGATACGCAGTATTTT
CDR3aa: CASSQVGVSSTDTQYF

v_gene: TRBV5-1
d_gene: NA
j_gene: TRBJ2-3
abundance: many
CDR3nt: TGCGCCAGCCATGGACCGGCAGATACGCAGTATTTT
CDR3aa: CASHGPADTQYF

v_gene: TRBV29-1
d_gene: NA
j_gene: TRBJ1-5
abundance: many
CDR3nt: TGCAGCGTAGGGACCGGGGACGGGTCCCAGCATTTT
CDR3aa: CSVGTGDGSQHF

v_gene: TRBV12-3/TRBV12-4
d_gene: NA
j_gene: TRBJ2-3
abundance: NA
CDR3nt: TGTGCCAGCACATGGGGGCTAGCGTCATACACAGATACGCAGTATTTT
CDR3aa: CASTWGLASYTDTQYF

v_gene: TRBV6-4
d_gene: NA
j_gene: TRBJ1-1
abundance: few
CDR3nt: TGTGCCAGCAGGAGGACGGTGAACACTGAAGCTTTCTTT
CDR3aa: CASRRTVNTEAFF

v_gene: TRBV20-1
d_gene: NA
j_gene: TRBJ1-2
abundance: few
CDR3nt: TGCAGTGCTAGAGAGCGACAGCTAACCTATGGCTACACCTTC
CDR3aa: CSARERQLTYGYTF

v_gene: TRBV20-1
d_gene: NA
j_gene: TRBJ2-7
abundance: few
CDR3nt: TGCAGTGCTAGGGACAGTGAACCCTACGAGCAGTACTTC
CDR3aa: CSARDSEPYEQYF

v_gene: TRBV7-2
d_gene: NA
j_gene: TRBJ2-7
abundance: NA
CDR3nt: TGTGCCAGCAGCTCGGGACAAACCATTGCATACGAGCAGTACTTC
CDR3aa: CASSSGQTIAYEQYF

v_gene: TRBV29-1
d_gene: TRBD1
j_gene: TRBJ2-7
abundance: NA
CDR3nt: TGCAGCGTCCCGGGACAGGGCGGATACGAGCAGTACTTC
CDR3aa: CSVPGQGGYEQYF

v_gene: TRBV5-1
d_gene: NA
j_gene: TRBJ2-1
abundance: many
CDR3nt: TGCGCCAGCAGTGAGGGCAATGAGCAGTTCTTC
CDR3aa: CASSEGNEQFF

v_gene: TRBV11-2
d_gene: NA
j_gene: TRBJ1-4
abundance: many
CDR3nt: TGTGCCAGCAGCTTAAGGGGATCAACTAATGAAAAACTGTTTTTT
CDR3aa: CASSLRGSTNEKLFF

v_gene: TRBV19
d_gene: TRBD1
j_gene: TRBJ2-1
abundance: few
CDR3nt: TGTGCCAGTAGTATCGGACAGGGTGACAATGAGCAGTTCTTC
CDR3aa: CASSIGQGDNEQFF

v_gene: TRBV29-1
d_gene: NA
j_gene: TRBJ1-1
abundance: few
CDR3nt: TGCAGCGTTGAAGATGGTCCAGTTGTGAACACTGAAGCTTTCTTT
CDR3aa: CSVEDGPVVNTEAFF

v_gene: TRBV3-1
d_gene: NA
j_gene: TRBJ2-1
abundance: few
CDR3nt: TGTGCCAGCAGCCAAATGGGGGGTTCCTACAATGAGCAGTTCTTC
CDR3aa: CASSQMGGSYNEQFF

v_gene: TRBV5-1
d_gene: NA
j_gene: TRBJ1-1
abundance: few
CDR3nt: TGCGCCAGCAGCCGCGGACAGCCCAGTGAAGCTTTCTTT
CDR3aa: CASSRGQPSEAFF